These 20 T cell receptor beta chains were sequenced from one sample in a study of cytomegalovirus exposure and HLA in healthy donors. PCR involved 60 Vbeta and 13 Jbeta primers. TCRdb's table, derived via immunoSEQ multiplex PCR, lists solely in-frame clones and lacks some. The sample has 150,000 to 200,000 clones, roughly four fifths seen once. Material for sequencing was PBMCs. The receptors originated from a woman aged 40 to 50 in good health and CMV-seronegative.

V and J are TRBV9 and TRBJ1-1; D uncertain. Trimming shortened V by 4 bases and J by 4 bases, and 11 bases separated the two germline ends. The germline gives CDR1 SGDLS, CDR2 YYNGEE. This CDR3 is 13 amino acids long. As DNA, the CDR3 is TGTGCCAGCAGCTCCAGCGACTCCACTGAAGCTTTCTTT. It yields the protein CASSSSDSTEAFF.

In this sample, this clone turned up once. V and J are TRBV28 and TRBJ1-5, with D possibly being TRBD1 (5 bases). The CDR3 spans 16 residues. Germline V lookup: CDR1 MDHEN, CDR2 SYDVKM. V was pared by 8 bases and J by 0 bases, with 17 bases between. CDR3 amino acids: CASCLQAGFSNQPQHF. CDR3 DNA: TGTGCCAGCTGCCTCCAGGCAGGGTTTAGCAATCAGCCCCAGCATTTT.

The chain joins TRBV2 to TRBJ2-1; perhaps TRBD2 as D (6 bases). CDR3 size: 15 residues. V shed 5 bases and J shed 8 bases, with 19 bases lying between them. The germline V gene encodes CDR1 SNHLY and CDR2 FYNNEI. CDR3 amino acids: CASSRQTRRGDEQFF. The CDR3 DNA is TGTGCCAGCAGTCGTCAAACGCGGCGCGGGGATGAGCAGTTCTTC.

The CDR3 sequence: CASSVRDRAEKLFF. As DNA, the CDR3 is TGTGCCAGCAGCGTACGGGACAGGGCTGAAAAACTGTTTTTT. The V call is TRBV2, the J call TRBJ1-4; the match to TRBD1 covers 9 bases. Trimming at V came to 6 bases and at J to 7 bases, leaving 6 bases not matched to a gene. Per the germline V gene, CDR1 is SNHLY and CDR2 is FYNNEI. The CDR3 totals 14 residues. The complete variable domain, with remaining parts taken from reference TRBV2 and TRBJ1-4, reads EPEVTQTPSHQVTQMGQEVILRCVPISNHLYFYWYRQILGQKVEFLVSFYNNEISEKSEIFDDQFSVERPDGSNFTLKIRSTKLEDSAMYFCASSVRDRAEKLFFGSGTQLSVL.

This clone was seen just once. This rearrangement joins TRBV27 to TRBJ2-7, with 8 bases lining up with TRBD1. The CDR3 totals 17 residues. CDR1 is MNHEY and CDR2 is SMNVEV in the germline V gene (reference sequence). With 5 bases clipped from V and 2 bases from J, the junction kept 14 bases outside the gene matches. The CDR3 spells CASSISRGLPGPYEQYF. The CDR3 DNA is TGTGCCAGCAGTATTTCCAGGGGGCTCCCCGGCCCCTACGAGCAGTACTTC.

V and J are TRBV7-9 and TRBJ2-7; TRBD1 is a possible D gene (5 bases). Germline CDR1 SEHNR, CDR2 FQNEAQ (reference sequence). Trimming shortened V by 5 bases and J by 1 base, and 15 bases separated the two germline ends. The CDR3 is 15 amino acids. The CDR3 DNA is TGTGCCAGCAGCCCCATCGACAGCCCGTCCTACGAGCAGTACTTC. Its protein product is CASSPIDSPSYEQYF.

The chain recombines TRBV27 with TRBJ2-5, with 8 bases matching TRBD2. The germline gives CDR1 MNHEY, CDR2 SMNVEV (reference sequence). V gave up 10 bases and J gave up 3 bases; unmatched junction bases: 7. The CDR3 spans 13 residues. The DNA for the CDR3 is TGTGCCACCCAAACTAGCGGAAAAGAGACCCAGTACTTC. It yields the protein CATQTSGKETQYF.

V and J are TRBV11-3 and TRBJ1-1, with unresolved D. The CDR3 extends over 13 amino acids. V gave up 5 bases and J gave up 2 bases, with 9 bases separating them. The germline V gene encodes CDR1 SGHNT and CDR2 YENEEA. The CDR3 is CASSQQQNTEAFF. For the CDR3, the DNA is TGTGCCAGCAGCCAACAGCAAAACACTGAAGCTTTCTTT.

The rearrangement joins TRBV28 to TRBJ2-1; 7 bases are shared with TRBD2. Germline CDR1 and CDR2: MDHEN and SYDVKM. This CDR3 region has 15 residues. V was clipped by 5 bases and J by 4 bases; unmatched bases: 8. CDR3 bases: TGTGCCAGCAGTACCGGGACTACCAGGTACAATGAGCAGTTCTTC. Translated: CASSTGTTRYNEQFF.

The chain joins TRBV5-1 to TRBJ2-2, with 11 nucleotides matching TRBD2. Germline V CDR1 and CDR2: SGHRS, YFSETQ. The CDR3 is 19 amino acids. With V trimmed by 2 bases and J by 2 bases, 11 bases remained unmatched. CDR3 sequence (DNA): TGCGCCAGCAGCTTCGGGCCTAGCGGGAGGTACGGAAACACCGGGGAGCTGTTTTTT. This encodes CASSFGPSGRYGNTGELFF.

The chain is built from TRBV2 and TRBJ2-2; 9 bases align to TRBD2. The CDR3 has 16 amino acids. The J segment lost 3 bases and the V segment lost 5 bases, leaving 7 bases of the junction unmatched. CDR1 is SNHLY, CDR2 FYNNEI, per germline. The CDR3, as DNA: TGTGCCAGCAGTCTACTGACTAGCGGATACACCGGGGAGCTGTTTTTT. Translated: CASSLLTSGYTGELFF.

The chain links TRBV12-5 to TRBJ2-6; 8 bases fit TRBD1. This CDR3 contains 22 residues. Germline CDR1 is LGHNT and CDR2 is FRNRAP. Germline trimming cut 2 bases from V and 0 bases from J; bases unmatched to any gene: 18. CDR3 protein: CASGLSPALRDRPDSGANVLTF. Here the CDR3 DNA reads TGTGCTAGTGGTTTGTCCCCGGCTCTGCGGGACAGGCCCGACTCTGGGGCCAACGTCCTGACTTTC.

The genes are TRBV7-6 and TRBJ1-4; 7 nucleotides match TRBD1. The J segment lost 8 bases and the V segment lost 4 bases, leaving 13 bases of the junction unmatched. CDR1 SGHVS and CDR2 FNYEAQ come from the germline V gene. The length of the CDR3 is 16 residues. The CDR3 region is CASSSLGTEEGEKLFF. In DNA, the CDR3 is TGTGCCAGCAGCTCCCTCGGGACAGAGGAGGGGGAAAAACTGTTTTTT.

The chain recombines TRBV13 with TRBJ1-1, with 7 nucleotides matching TRBD1. V trimming: 4 bases; J trimming: 1 base; junction bases outside the gene matches: 9. This CDR3 comprises 16 residues. Germline CDR1 PRHDT, CDR2 FYEKMQ (reference sequence). The CDR3 DNA follows: TGTGCCAGCAGCTCCTCACCGGGACAGCCGAACACTGAAGCTTTCTTT. This codes for CASSSSPGQPNTEAFF.

V and J are TRBV29-1 and TRBJ2-1, with D possibly TRBD2 on 5 matching bases. The CDR3 runs to 13 residues. Per germline, CDR1 SQVTM and CDR2 ANQGSEA. V was clipped by 5 bases and J by 8 bases, with 16 bases between them. CDR3 sequence reads: CSVRGRARDEQFF. The DNA of the CDR3 is TGCAGCGTTCGGGGTAGGGCTAGGGATGAGCAGTTCTTC.

This clone has a single count. V usage is TRBV19 and J usage is TRBJ2-3, with TRBD2 matching over 15 bases. V shed 3 bases and J 0 bases; nucleotides not matched to a gene: 10. The CDR3 extends over 20 amino acids. CDR1 and CDR2 (germline): LNHDA, SQIVND (reference sequence). The CDR3 is CASSMGLAGGTISSTDTQYF. As DNA, the CDR3 is TGTGCCAGTAGTATGGGACTAGCGGGAGGCACCATATCTAGCACAGATACGCAGTATTTT.

This chain joins TRBV7-2 and TRBJ1-5; TRBD1 might be the D (5 bases). The germline V gene has CDR1 SGHTA and CDR2 FQGNSA. This CDR3 contains 12 residues. Trimming cost V 4 bases and J 5 bases, with 6 bases left between them. CDR3: CASSSGYQPQHF. The CDR3 DNA reads TGTGCCAGCAGCTCAGGGTATCAGCCCCAGCATTTT. Filled out from reference TRBV7-2 and TRBJ1-5, the complete variable domain reads GAGVSQSPSNKVTEKGKDVELRCDPISGHTALYWYRQSLGQGLEFLIYFQGNSAPDKSGLPSDRFSAERTGGSVSTLTIQRTQQEDSAVYLCASSSGYQPQHFGDGTRLSIL.

The gene calls are TRBV15 and TRBJ2-5; TRBD1 matches 7 bases. Germline-derived CDR1 and CDR2 are LNHNV and YYDKDF (reference sequence). After removal of 3 bases from V and 5 bases from J, the junction contained 15 bases not matched to a gene. The CDR3 is made up of 17 amino acids. The CDR3 DNA reads as TGTGCCACCAGCAGTCCAATGTGGGTCAACAGGGGTGAGACCCAGTACTTC. Its translation is CATSSPMWVNRGETQYF. The complete variable domain, with remaining parts taken from reference TRBV15 and TRBJ2-5, reads DAMVIQNPRYQVTQFGKPVTLSCSQTLNHNVMYWYQQKSSQAPKLLFHYYDKDFNNEADTPDNFQSRRPNTSFCFLDIRSPGLGDTAMYLCATSSPMWVNRGETQYFGPGTRLLVL.

The chain carries TRBV6-1 and TRBJ2-5; 8 nucleotides agree with TRBD1. Trimming took 8 bases from V and 1 from J; bases not matched to a gene: 9. The CDR3 consists of 15 residues. The V gene's germline CDR1 is MNHNS and CDR2 SASEGT. CDR3 loop: CASQGAGALQETQYF. CDR3 sequence (DNA): TGTGCCAGCCAGGGGGCAGGGGCCCTCCAAGAGACCCAGTACTTC.

V and J are TRBV30 and TRBJ2-2; TRBD2 matches 7 bases. With V trimmed by 4 bases and J by 6 bases, 5 bases remained unmatched. Germline-derived CDR1 and CDR2 are GTSNPN and SVGIG (reference sequence). The CDR3 totals 13 residues. CDR3: CAWILGGSGELFF. CDR3 coding DNA: TGTGCCTGGATCCTCGGGGGGTCCGGGGAGCTGTTTTTT.